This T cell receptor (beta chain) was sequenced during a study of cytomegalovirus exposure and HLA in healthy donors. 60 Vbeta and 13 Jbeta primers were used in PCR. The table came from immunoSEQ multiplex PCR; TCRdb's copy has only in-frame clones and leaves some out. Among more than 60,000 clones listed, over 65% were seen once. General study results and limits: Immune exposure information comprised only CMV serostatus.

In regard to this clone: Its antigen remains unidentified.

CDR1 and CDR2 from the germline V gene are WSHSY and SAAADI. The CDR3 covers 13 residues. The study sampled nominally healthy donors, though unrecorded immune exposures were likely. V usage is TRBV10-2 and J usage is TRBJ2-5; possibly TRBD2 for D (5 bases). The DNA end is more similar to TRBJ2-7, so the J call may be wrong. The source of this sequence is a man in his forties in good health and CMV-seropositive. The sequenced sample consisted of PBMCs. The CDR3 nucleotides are TGCGCCAGCAGTGGTGGGAGCTCCTACGAGCAGTACTTC. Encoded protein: CASSGGSSYEQYF.